This passage covers 16 T cell receptor beta chains from one sample sequenced in a study of CD8 T cells in ankylosing spondylitis. TCRdb reprocessed the 5' RACE reads with MiXCR, giving one entry per CDR3 protein. This sample has roughly 440,000 distinct CDR3 sequences; roughly a sixth occur once, and the top ten carry over 1%. Study results and limitations: Blood of patients with ankylosing spondylitis appeared to be characterized by a TCR beta motif of 8 or 9 highly homologous variants.

Antigen specificity for these receptors is unknown. The sequenced sample consisted of blood, either unsorted or a sorted T cell fraction (not recorded which). All receptors derive from a male donor with ankylosing spondylitis.

This clonotype has only one observation. The J gene is TRBJ2-3, the V gene TRBV6-2 or TRBV6-3; D is tentatively TRBD1 or TRBD2 (6 bases each). With 2 bases removed from V and 6 bases from J, the gap between germline ends came to 15 bases. There are 15 residues in the CDR3. Germline CDR1 reads MNHEY; CDR2 reads SVGEGT. CDR3 in amino acids: CASSYPHGGGDTQYF. As DNA, the CDR3 is TGTGCCAGCAGTTACCCCCACGGAGGGGGGGATACGCAGTATTTT.

There are a few counts of this clonotype. The chain joins TRBV18 to TRBJ1-5; 9 nucleotides agree with TRBD1. Trimming at V came to 3 bases and at J to 6 bases, leaving 3 bases not matched to a gene. The germline gives CDR1 KGHSH, CDR2 LQKENI. The CDR3 is 14 amino acids. CDR3 DNA: TGTGCCAGCTCACCTGAGGACAGGGGTCAGCCCCAGCATTTT. Its protein product is CASSPEDRGQPQHF.

This clonotype turned up a few times. The chain carries TRBV4-1 and TRBJ2-2; tentatively, D is TRBD2 (5 bases). Between the trimmed V and J ends, which lost 0 bases and 8 bases, there was a span of 19 bases. Per germline, CDR1 MGHRA and CDR2 YSYEKL. The CDR3 extends over 17 amino acids. CDR3 nucleotides: TGCGCCAGCAGCCAAGATCGGCTAGCCGAAGGAGGAGGGGAGCTGTTTTTT. The encoded protein is CASSQDRLAEGGGELFF.

The table lists this clonotype with a few counts. The chain is built from TRBV5-6 and TRBJ1-4; D gene unclear. Germline-derived CDR1 and CDR2 are SGHDT and YYEEEE. Trimming removed 4 bases at V and 6 bases at J, with 19 bases between. The CDR3 sequence is 16 residues long. CDR3 protein: CASSLGTVGLHEKLFF. The CDR3 coding sequence is TGTGCCAGCAGCCTAGGTACTGTCGGACTTCATGAAAAACTGTTTTTT.

This clonotype was picked up a small number of times. The chain employs TRBV20-1 and TRBJ1-3; no reliable D call. This CDR3 region has 14 residues. Germline-derived CDR1 and CDR2 are DFQATT and SNEGSKA (reference sequence). The V and J ends lost 0 bases and 4 bases respectively, with 10 bases between them. The DNA of the CDR3 is TGCAGTGCTAGAGATGTAAGAACGGGAAACACCATATATTTT. It translates to CSARDVRTGNTIYF.

The chain joins TRBV20-1 to TRBJ1-2; a weak D match, TRBD1 (6 bases). Trimming removed 6 bases at V and 4 bases at J, with 12 bases between. The CDR3 has 12 residues. The germline V gene encodes CDR1 DFQATT and CDR2 SNEGSKA (reference sequence). The DNA of the CDR3 is TGCAGTGCGGGAAAGGGGGGCTATGGCTACACCTTC. Translated, it gives CSAGKGGYGYTF.

V and J are TRBV20-1 and TRBJ1-1, with 7 bases aligning to TRBD1. With 6 bases clipped from V and 6 bases from J, the junction kept 13 bases outside the gene matches. CDR1 DFQATT and CDR2 SNEGSKA come from the germline V gene (reference sequence). The CDR3 has 14 amino acids. CDR3 loop: CSAHQTGQGPEAFF. CDR3 sequence (DNA): TGCAGTGCACACCAGACAGGGCAGGGCCCTGAAGCTTTCTTT.

The chain is built from TRBV2 and TRBJ1-1; D unresolved. There are 13 residues in the CDR3. V lost 2 bases to trimming and J lost 8 bases, with 12 bases between them. CDR1 and CDR2 (germline): SNHLY, FYNNEI. CDR3 loop: CASSEIPLGEAFF. CDR3 DNA sequence: TGTGCCAGCAGTGAAATCCCCTTGGGGGAAGCTTTCTTT. Variable domain in full (rest from reference TRBV2 and TRBJ1-1): EPEVTQTPSHQVTQMGQEVILRCVPISNHLYFYWYRQILGQKVEFLVSFYNNEISEKSEIFDDQFSVERPDGSNFTLKIRSTKLEDSAMYFCASSEIPLGEAFFGQGTRLTVV.

In its sample, this clonotype was seen a few times. This rearrangement joins TRBV12-3 or TRBV12-4 to TRBJ2-3; 10 bases map to TRBD2. V lost 5 bases and J lost 0; bases outside the gene matches: 11. The length of the CDR3 is 18 residues. CDR3 loop: CASSPPSGRGVSTDTQYF. CDR3 DNA sequence: TGTGCCAGCAGTCCCCCCAGCGGGAGGGGGGTCAGCACAGATACGCAGTATTTT.

This clonotype was seen ten or more times. The J gene is TRBJ1-1, the V gene TRBV12-3 or TRBV12-4, with TRBD1 matching 7 bases. The V and J ends lost 7 bases and 1 base, in that order; junction bases with no gene match: 6. The CDR3 is 14 residues long. The CDR3 here is CASTMTGTNTEAFF. For the CDR3, the DNA is TGTGCCAGCACTATGACAGGGACGAACACTGAAGCTTTCTTT.

The chain is built from TRBV7-9 and TRBJ2-3; 15 bases fit TRBD2. This CDR3 region has 17 residues. Germline assignment: CDR1 SEHNR and CDR2 FQNEAQ (reference sequence). V dropped 5 bases and J dropped 6; count of bases not matched to a gene: 9. The CDR3 loop reads CASSPGLAGGKRDTQYF. The DNA of the CDR3 is TGTGCCAGCAGCCCCGGACTAGCGGGGGGGAAGAGGGATACGCAGTATTTT. The whole variable domain, remainder taken from reference TRBV7-9 and TRBJ2-3, is DTGVSQNPRHKITKRGQNVTFRCDPISEHNRLYWYRQTLGQGPEFLTYFQNEAQLEKSRLLSDRFSAERPKGSFSTLEIQRTEQGDSAMYLCASSPGLAGGKRDTQYFGPGTRLTVL.

This chain joins TRBV20-1 and TRBJ1-2; D ambiguous. V lost 0 bases and J lost 3, with 8 bases in between. The CDR3 length is 13 residues. Germline values: CDR1 DFQATT, CDR2 SNEGSKA (reference sequence). The CDR3 here is CSAREGGDYGYTF. The CDR3, as DNA: TGCAGTGCTAGAGAGGGTGGCGACTATGGCTACACCTTC.

This clonotype was counted ten times or more. The chain links TRBV5-1 to TRBJ1-2; no clear D gene. V was cut by 0 bases and J by 6 bases, with 6 bases left in between. This CDR3 comprises 12 residues. Germline CDR1 SGHRS, CDR2 YFSETQ. For the CDR3, the DNA is TGCGCCAGCAGCTTGGGTGGCCATGGCTACACCTTC. It codes for CASSLGGHGYTF.

This chain joins TRBV11-1 and TRBJ1-1; D is undetermined. The CDR3 totals 13 residues. V dropped 3 bases and J dropped 7 bases, with 12 bases sitting between them. Germline loops: CDR1 SGHAT, CDR2 FQDESV (reference sequence). CDR3 DNA sequence: TGTGCCAGCAGCTTTGCCCTCACCAGTGAAGCTTTCTTT. The encoded protein is CASSFALTSEAFF.

This clonotype has a handful of counts. The V call is TRBV12-3 or TRBV12-4, the J call TRBJ2-7; D gene unclear. This CDR3 has 12 residues. The V gene lost 1 base and the J gene lost 3 bases, with 4 bases spanning the gap. CDR3 bases: TGTGCCAGCAGTTTAGTTTACTACGAGCAGTACTTC. Protein sequence: CASSLVYYEQYF.

The chain links TRBV20-1 to TRBJ2-1; D is perhaps TRBD2 (6 bases). Germline V gene sequence: CDR1 DFQATT, CDR2 SNEGSKA (reference sequence). Trimming pared 0 bases from V and 8 bases from J, leaving 17 bases between. The CDR3 spans 15 residues. The chain's CDR3 is CSAREVSGSPDEQFF. The CDR3 region has the DNA TGCAGTGCTAGAGAGGTTAGCGGATCCCCCGATGAGCAGTTCTTC.